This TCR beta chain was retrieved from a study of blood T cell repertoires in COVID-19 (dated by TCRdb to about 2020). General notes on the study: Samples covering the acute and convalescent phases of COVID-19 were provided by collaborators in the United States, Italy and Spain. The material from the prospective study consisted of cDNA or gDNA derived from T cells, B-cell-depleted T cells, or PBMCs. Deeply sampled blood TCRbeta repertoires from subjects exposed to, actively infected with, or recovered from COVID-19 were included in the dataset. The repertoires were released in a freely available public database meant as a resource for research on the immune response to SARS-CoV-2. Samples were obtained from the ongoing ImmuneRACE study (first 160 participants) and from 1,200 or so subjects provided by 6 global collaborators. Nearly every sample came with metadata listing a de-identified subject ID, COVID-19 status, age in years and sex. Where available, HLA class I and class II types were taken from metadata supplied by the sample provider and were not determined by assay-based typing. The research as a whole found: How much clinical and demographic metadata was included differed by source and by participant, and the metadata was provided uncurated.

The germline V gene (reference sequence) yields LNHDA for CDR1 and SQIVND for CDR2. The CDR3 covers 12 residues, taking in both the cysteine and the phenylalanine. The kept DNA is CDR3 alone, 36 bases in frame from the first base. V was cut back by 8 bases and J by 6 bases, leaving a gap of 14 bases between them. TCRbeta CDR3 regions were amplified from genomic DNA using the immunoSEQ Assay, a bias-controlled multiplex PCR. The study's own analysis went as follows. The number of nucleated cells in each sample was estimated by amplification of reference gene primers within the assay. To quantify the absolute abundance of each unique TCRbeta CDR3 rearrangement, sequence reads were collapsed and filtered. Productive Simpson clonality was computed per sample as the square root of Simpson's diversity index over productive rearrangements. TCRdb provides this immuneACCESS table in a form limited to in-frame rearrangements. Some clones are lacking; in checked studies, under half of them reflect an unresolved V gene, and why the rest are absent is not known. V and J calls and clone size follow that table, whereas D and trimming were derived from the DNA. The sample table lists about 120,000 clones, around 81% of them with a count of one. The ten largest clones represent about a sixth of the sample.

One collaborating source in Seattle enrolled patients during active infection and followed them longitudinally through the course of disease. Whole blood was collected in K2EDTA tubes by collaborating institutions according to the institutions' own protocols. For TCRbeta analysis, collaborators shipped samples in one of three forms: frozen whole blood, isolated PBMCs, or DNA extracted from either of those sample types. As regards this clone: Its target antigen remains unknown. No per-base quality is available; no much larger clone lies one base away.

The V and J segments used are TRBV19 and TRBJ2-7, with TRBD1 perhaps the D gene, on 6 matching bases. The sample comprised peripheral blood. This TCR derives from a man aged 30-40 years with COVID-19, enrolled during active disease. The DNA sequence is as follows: TGTGCCAGTCAATTACAGGGTGGCGAGCAGTACTTC. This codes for CASQLQGGEQYF.